Reported below is one TCR beta chain. This sample was included in a study of T-cell reconstitution after alpha-beta-depleted transplantation in children. The germline V gene has CDR1 DFQATT and CDR2 SNEGSKA (reference sequence). The V and J ends lost 7 bases and 1 base respectively, with 10 bases between them. This CDR3 is 12 amino acids long. A library of TCRbeta sequences, prepared with unique molecular identifiers, was generated. MiXCR was run by TCRdb on the PCR reads, yielding one entry per CDR3 protein. The sample shows approximately 510,000 distinct CDR3 sequences, 18% of them seen only once. The receptor comes from a human donor who donated a stem cell graft to a child with acute lymphoblastic leukemia. The chain couples TRBV20-1 to TRBJ1-1, with a weak D call TRBD1 (6 bases). The specimen comprised PBMCs from the stem cell graft donor, sampled from the stem cell graft. CDR3 residues: CSGTDRNTEAFF. CDR3 nucleotide sequence: TGCAGTGGGACAGATAGGAACACTGAAGCTTTCTTT.